Here is one TCR beta chain with its context. The sample belongs to a study of T cell repertoires and Cas9 in healthy adults. From germline, CDR1 is SNHLY and CDR2 FYNNEI. The CDR3 covers 15 residues. The V gene lost 8 bases and the J gene lost 0 bases, with 11 bases spanning the gap. Assay used: immunoSEQ multiplex PCR; TCRdb lists only in-frame clones, some missing. The sample lists approximately 23,000 clones, less than 95% occurring once. The receptor's source is a human donor in good health. V gene TRBV2 combines with J gene TRBJ2-6; D is ambiguous. The specimen sequenced was CD4+ effector T cells (CD127+, CD25-, CD137-, CD154-) from PBMCs; culture status not recorded. The CDR3, as DNA: TGTGCCAGCCGGGCGGCCTTCTCTGGGGCCAACGTCCTGACTTTC. Its translation: CASRAAFSGANVLTF.